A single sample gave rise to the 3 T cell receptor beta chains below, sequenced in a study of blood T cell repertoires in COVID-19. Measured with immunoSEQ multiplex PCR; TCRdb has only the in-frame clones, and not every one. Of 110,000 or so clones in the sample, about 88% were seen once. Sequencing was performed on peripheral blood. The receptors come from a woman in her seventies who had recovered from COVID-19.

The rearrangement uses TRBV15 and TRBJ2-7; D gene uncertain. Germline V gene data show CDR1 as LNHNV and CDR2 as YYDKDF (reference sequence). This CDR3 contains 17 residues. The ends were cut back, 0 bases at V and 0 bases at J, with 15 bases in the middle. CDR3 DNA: TGTGCCACCAGCAGAGATCCCCCGAACAGATTCTCCTACGAGCAGTACTTC. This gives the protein CATSRDPPNRFSYEQYF.

The CDR3 DNA reads TGTGCCACCAGTGACCCACAGGGGGCGGACTACAATGAGCAGTTCTTC. It is translated as CATSDPQGADYNEQFF. This sequence joins TRBV24-1 and TRBJ2-1; 9 nucleotides agree with TRBD1. CDR3 length: 16 amino acids. CDR1 and CDR2 from the germline V gene are KGHDR and SFDVKD. V gave up 4 bases and J gave up 3 bases; unmatched junction bases: 6.

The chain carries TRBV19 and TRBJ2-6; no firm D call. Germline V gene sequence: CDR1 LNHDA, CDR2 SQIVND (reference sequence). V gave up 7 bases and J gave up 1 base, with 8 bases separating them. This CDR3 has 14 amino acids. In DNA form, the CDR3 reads TGTGCCAGTACCCTCAGGTCTGGGGCCAACGTCCTGACTTTC. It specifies CASTLRSGANVLTF.